The 5 T cell receptor beta chains listed next were all sequenced from one sample in a study of blood T cells in healthy people across ages. A second PCR of roughly 6 to 12 cycles used a sample-barcoded 5' primer and a J-beta primer mix. TCRdb reanalysed the 5' RACE reads using MiXCR and keeps one entry per CDR3 protein. This sample yields around 710,000 distinct CDR3 sequences, of which 35% to 45% are seen a single time; 20% to 25% belongs to the top ten. The sequenced sample consisted of blood. The receptor source for this set is a woman aged 60-70 years in good health.

The J gene is TRBJ1-2, the V gene TRBV6-1; D unresolved. This CDR3 comprises 14 residues. CDR1 is MNHNS and CDR2 is SASEGT in the germline V gene. The germline V and J ends were trimmed by 2 bases and 8 bases, with 15 bases remaining between them. The CDR3 here is CASSEQSAWTGYTF. The CDR3 bases are TGTGCCAGCAGTGAACAATCGGCGTGGACGGGCTACACCTTC.

The rearrangement links TRBV6-2 or TRBV6-3 to TRBJ2-1; D might be TRBD2 (6 bases). Per germline, CDR1 MNHEY and CDR2 SVGEGT. V was cut by 2 bases and J by 3 bases, with 14 bases left in between. The CDR3 runs 16 residues. The CDR3 nucleotides are TGTGCCAGCAGTTACAGAGGAGGGAGTCTCTACAATGAGCAGTTCTTC. This gives the protein CASSYRGGSLYNEQFF.

The chain has TRBV4-2 and TRBJ2-7; TRBD1 aligns across 7 bases. The end of the DNA is better explained by TRBJ2-5, so the J call may be wrong. This CDR3 has 16 residues. Germline loops: CDR1 LGHNA, CDR2 YNFKEQ. CDR3 in amino acids: CASSQYVGGLQETQYF. CDR3 nucleotides: TGTGCCAGCAGCCAATACGTAGGGGGCCTCCAAGAGACCCAGTACTTC.

The rearrangement joins TRBV20-1 to TRBJ2-1; no clear D. This CDR3 is 10 amino acids long. Germline loops: CDR1 DFQATT, CDR2 SNEGSKA (reference sequence). The V end was cut by 5 bases, the J end by 5 bases, with 4 bases between. CDR3 region: CSAENNEQFF. In DNA, the CDR3 is TGCAGTGCTGAGAACAATGAGCAGTTCTTC.

This clonotype came up a few times. This chain connects TRBV9 to TRBJ2-5; TRBD2 matches 7 bases. Germline loops: CDR1 SGDLS, CDR2 YYNGEE. Trimming cost V 4 bases and J 0 bases; bases outside gene matches: 3. The CDR3 covers 14 residues. The CDR3 protein is CASSRRGYQETQYF. In nucleotides, the CDR3 is TGTGCCAGCAGCCGGCGGGGGTACCAAGAGACCCAGTACTTC. The whole variable domain, filled in from reference TRBV9 and TRBJ2-5, reads DSGVTQTPKHLITATGQRVTLRCSPRSGDLSVYWYQQSLDQGLQFLIQYYNGEERAKGNILERFSAQQFPDLHSELNLSSLELGDSALYFCASSRRGYQETQYFGPGTRLLVL.